The sequence of this T cell receptor (beta chain) was determined in a study of T cell responses to AZD1222 COVID-19 vaccine. CDR3 size: 13 residues. V gave up 5 bases and J gave up 14 bases; unmatched junction bases: 11. Findings and limits, study-wide: Recipients of AZD1222 seropositive at baseline numbered only five or six.

This table comes from immunoSEQ multiplex PCR, and its TCRdb copy is limited to in-frame clones, with some not included. The sample yields 75,000 to 90,000 clones, roughly 90% seen once. Notes on this clone: What it binds is unknown.

The origin of this receptor is an adult who received the AZD1222 COVID-19 vaccine. The chain employs TRBV12-3 or TRBV12-4 and TRBJ1-2, with 10 bases identical to TRBD1. Material: peripheral blood, obtained 28 days after the second AZD1222 dose. The CDR3 DNA follows: TGTGCCAGCAGTGCGTCCGGGACAGGGGCCAATACCTTC. Amino acids: CASSASGTGANTF.